This T cell receptor (beta chain) came from a study of T cell responses to AZD1222 COVID-19 vaccine. Study results and caveats: Repertoires were obtained solely post-peak T cell response. Vaccine-related CD4 TCRs covered spike, predominating at 160-218 and 743-854.

This clone was detected only once. Its matching antigen is unknown. The junction had 9 bases not matched to a gene; V was cut back by 4 bases and J by 9 bases. From germline, CDR1 is SGHRS and CDR2 YFSETQ. The CDR3 runs 14 residues. Sequenced by immunoSEQ multiplex PCR; TCRdb stores in-frame clones only, minus some. This sample has over 100,000 clones; around 94% occur once, and the top ten carry approximately 6.3%. The gene calls are TRBV5-1 and TRBJ2-1, with 8 positions matching TRBD2. This clonotype was obtained from an adult in good health. The sample in question was peripheral blood, obtained on day 0 of AZD1222 vaccination. The CDR3 DNA follows: TGCGCCAGCAGCCCCTCGGGACTAGTTTTTGAGCAGTTCTTC. It yields the protein CASSPSGLVFEQFF.